One sample yielded the 10 T cell receptor beta chains listed below, sequenced in a study of blood T cells in healthy people across ages. Primers used in a second PCR of about 7 to 12 cycles were a sample-barcoded 5' primer and a J-beta primer mix. TCRdb redid the calling of the 5' RACE reads with MiXCR, one entry per CDR3 protein. The table records hundreds of thousands of distinct CDR3 sequences, more than 20% of them present only once. These same data were also listed under a study on T cells of mothers and their children.

Material for sequencing was blood. The source of these receptors is a boy between 10 and 17 years old in good health.

The chain uses TRBV6-6 and TRBJ1-2, with 7 bases that match TRBD1. V was pared by 8 bases and J by 4 bases, with 10 bases of the junction left unmatched. Germline CDR1 reads MNHNY; CDR2 reads SVGAGI (reference sequence). The CDR3 spans 14 residues. The CDR3 bases are TGTGCCAGCCGACCGACAGGGCAAATCTATGGCTACACCTTC. It yields the protein CASRPTGQIYGYTF.

This clonotype was seen only once. The rearrangement uses TRBV6-4 and TRBJ1-4; D unclear. Germline V gene lookup returns CDR1 MRHNA and CDR2 SNTAGT. The V end was cut by 7 bases, the J end by 8 bases, with 29 bases between. The CDR3 covers 18 residues. The CDR3 here is CASIRPGKDLDGMEKLFF. The CDR3 nucleotides are TGTGCCAGCATCCGACCGGGGAAGGACCTCGACGGCATGGAAAAACTGTTTTTT.

The chain uses TRBV5-1 and TRBJ2-7; D may be TRBD2 (5 bases). CDR3 size: 15 residues. Germline V lookup: CDR1 SGHRS, CDR2 YFSETQ. Trimming pared 0 bases from V and 0 bases from J, leaving 10 bases between. CDR3 residues: CASSLASSSSYEQYF. CDR3 coding DNA: TGCGCCAGCAGCTTGGCGTCTAGCAGCTCCTACGAGCAGTACTTC.

The CDR3 nucleotides read TGTGCCAGCAGTTCGGAGAGACTTTACAATGAGCAGTTCTTC. This encodes CASSSERLYNEQFF. The gene calls are TRBV28 and TRBJ2-1; D gene uncertain. The V gene lost 4 bases and the J gene lost 4 bases, with 11 bases spanning the gap. Germline V gene sequence: CDR1 MDHEN, CDR2 SYDVKM. The CDR3 totals 14 residues.

V usage is TRBV4-3 and J usage is TRBJ2-1, with D possibly matching TRBD2 (5 bases). Per the germline V gene, CDR1 is LGHNA and CDR2 is YSLEER. The CDR3 runs to 16 residues. The ends were cut back, 0 bases at V and 4 bases at J, with 13 bases in the middle. The CDR3 sequence is CASSQDRAALYNEQFF. The CDR3 DNA reads TGCGCCAGCAGCCAAGATCGAGCGGCGCTTTACAATGAGCAGTTCTTC.

This clonotype was seen more than once but under ten times. The J gene is TRBJ1-2, the V gene TRBV24-1; 7 nucleotides match TRBD1. This CDR3 comprises 13 residues. J gave up 8 bases and V 4 bases, and 6 bases lay outside the gene matches. Germline V gene lookup returns CDR1 KGHDR and CDR2 SFDVKD. The CDR3: CATSDPGTAGYTF. The CDR3 nucleotides read TGTGCCACCAGTGACCCAGGGACAGCCGGCTACACCTTC.

The chain uses TRBV7-3 and TRBJ2-1, with 8 bases aligning to TRBD2. This CDR3 comprises 15 residues. V lost 5 bases, J lost 5 bases, and 8 bases stayed unmatched. The germline gives CDR1 SGHTA, CDR2 FQGTGA. The CDR3 DNA follows: TGTGCCAGCAGCCTCGGGACTAGGTTGAACAATGAGCAGTTCTTC. This encodes CASSLGTRLNNEQFF.

This clonotype has more than one count but fewer than ten. In DNA, the CDR3 is TGTGCCAGCAGGGGACAGGGGGAGGACTATGGCTACACCTTC. Protein: CASRGQGEDYGYTF. The rearrangement links TRBV12-3 or TRBV12-4 to TRBJ1-2; 11 bases match TRBD1. The CDR3 covers 14 residues. With V trimmed by 6 bases and J by 3 bases, 3 bases remained unmatched.

The chain joins TRBV4-1 to TRBJ1-4, with a tentative D call TRBD1 (6 bases). The CDR3 consists of 14 residues. The germline V gene encodes CDR1 MGHRA and CDR2 YSYEKL. Between the trimmed V and J ends, which lost 1 base and 14 bases, there was a span of 17 bases. The CDR3 DNA reads as TGCGCCAGCAGCCAAGTGGGGGGCGTGAAGCGTCTGTTTTTT. This translates into CASSQVGGVKRLFF.

This chain connects TRBV7-9 to TRBJ2-5, with D perhaps being TRBD1 or TRBD2 (5 bases each). The ends were cut back, 0 bases at V and 2 bases at J, with 10 bases in the middle. Germline V gives CDR1 SEHNR, CDR2 FQNEAQ (reference sequence). CDR3 length: 15 amino acids. In DNA form, the CDR3 reads TGTGCCAGCAGCTTAGCGAAGGGACGGCAAGAGACCCAGTACTTC. Its protein product is CASSLAKGRQETQYF.